These T cell receptor beta chains were read from a single sample in a study of STAT5B mutations in CD4+ large granular lymphocyte leukemia. TCRdb's table, derived via immunoSEQ multiplex PCR, lists solely in-frame clones and lacks some. The sample records approximately 49,000 clones, roughly two thirds being singletons. Sequences were obtained from CD4+ T cells from blood buffy coats. These receptors originate from a human donor in good health. Each CDR3 is given with its conserved first and last residue. Each record gives: clone size, D gene, V gene, J gene, CDR3 DNA, CDR3 protein. The D gene is left open where the match is weak. Expanded clones are given a class, and other clones once, few, many or no size at all.

clone size: NA
D gene: NA
V gene: TRBV9
J gene: TRBJ2-1
CDR3 DNA: TGTGCCAGCAGCGTAGCCCCAGGAGCGGGCAATGAGCAGTTCTTC
CDR3 protein: CASSVAPGAGNEQFF

clone size: NA
D gene: NA
V gene: TRBV27
J gene: TRBJ2-7
CDR3 DNA: TGTGCCAGCAGTAGTAGCGGCGAGCAGTACTTC
CDR3 protein: CASSSSGEQYF

clone size: NA
D gene: TRBD1
V gene: TRBV6-6
J gene: TRBJ1-4
CDR3 DNA: TGTGCCAGCGGGACAGGGGATGAAAAACTGTTTTTT
CDR3 protein: CASGTGDEKLFF

clone size: NA
D gene: TRBD2
V gene: TRBV5-1
J gene: TRBJ2-3
CDR3 DNA: TGCGCCAGCACCCAAGCGGGGGGGCCAGCAGATACGCAGTATTTT
CDR3 protein: CASTQAGGPADTQYF

clone size: NA
D gene: NA
V gene: TRBV29-1
J gene: TRBJ1-1
CDR3 DNA: TGCAGCGTTGAAGGGCGGGGCGGAGCTTTCTTT
CDR3 protein: CSVEGRGGAFF

clone size: NA
D gene: TRBD2
V gene: TRBV5-1
J gene: TRBJ2-3
CDR3 DNA: TGCGCCAGCAGCCTGACTAGCGGGGGGACCTTAAGCACAGATACGCAGTATTTT
CDR3 protein: CASSLTSGGTLSTDTQYF

clone size: NA
D gene: TRBD1
V gene: TRBV2
J gene: TRBJ1-6
CDR3 DNA: TGTGCCAGCAGTGAGGACAGGGGTGTTTCACCCCTCCACTTT
CDR3 protein: CASSEDRGVSPLHF

clone size: NA
D gene: NA
V gene: TRBV7-2
J gene: TRBJ2-3
CDR3 DNA: TGTGCCAGCAGCTTTGACAGCGCAGATACGCAGTATTTT
CDR3 protein: CASSFDSADTQYF

clone size: NA
D gene: NA
V gene: TRBV10-1
J gene: TRBJ1-5
CDR3 DNA: TGCGCCAGCACAAATGGGAAATTGGGGCAAGAAAGGGGCAATCAGCCCCAGCATTTT
CDR3 protein: CASTNGKLGQERGNQPQHF

clone size: NA
D gene: NA
V gene: TRBV5-1
J gene: TRBJ2-3
CDR3 DNA: TGCGCCAGCAGCTCGGGGACTGCTTCAGATACGCAGTATTTT
CDR3 protein: CASSSGTASDTQYF

clone size: few
D gene: NA
V gene: TRBV10-3
J gene: TRBJ1-1
CDR3 DNA: TGTGCCATCAGTGAAACAGGTAACACTGAAGCTTTCTTT
CDR3 protein: CAISETGNTEAFF

clone size: few
D gene: NA
V gene: TRBV5-1
J gene: TRBJ1-4
CDR3 DNA: TGCGCCAGCAGCTTGGGTGGGACCGCTGAAAAACTGTTTTTT
CDR3 protein: CASSLGGTAEKLFF

clone size: few
D gene: NA
V gene: TRBV30
J gene: TRBJ1-5
CDR3 DNA: TGTGCCTGGAGCAGGGGTTCCGAGCAGCCCCAGCATTTT
CDR3 protein: CAWSRGSEQPQHF

clone size: NA
D gene: NA
V gene: TRBV5-1
J gene: TRBJ2-3
CDR3 DNA: TGCGCCAGCAGCTTGCGGACGGACACAGATACGCAGTATTTT
CDR3 protein: CASSLRTDTDTQYF

clone size: NA
D gene: NA
V gene: TRBV2
J gene: TRBJ1-5
CDR3 DNA: TGTGCCAGCGCCGGAGAGGGGCAGCCCCAGCATTTT
CDR3 protein: CASAGEGQPQHF

clone size: NA
D gene: TRBD1
V gene: TRBV7-9
J gene: TRBJ2-5
CDR3 DNA: TGTGCCAGCAGCCCTAGGAACTCACAGGGGGCAGGGGAGACCCAGTACTTC
CDR3 protein: CASSPRNSQGAGETQYF

clone size: NA
D gene: NA
V gene: TRBV28
J gene: TRBJ1-2
CDR3 DNA: TGTGCCAGCAGCCCCCCAACAAGGATCGGCTACACCTTC
CDR3 protein: CASSPPTRIGYTF

clone size: few
D gene: NA
V gene: TRBV5-1
J gene: TRBJ1-5
CDR3 DNA: TGCGCCAGCAGCTTGTCACGCGACAATAGCAATCAGCCCCAGCATTTT
CDR3 protein: CASSLSRDNSNQPQHF

clone size: NA
D gene: NA
V gene: TRBV7-9
J gene: TRBJ1-3
CDR3 DNA: TGTGCCAGCAGCTTATCGGTTGCAAACACCATATATTTT
CDR3 protein: CASSLSVANTIYF

clone size: NA
D gene: TRBD2
V gene: TRBV27
J gene: TRBJ2-5
CDR3 DNA: TGTGCCAGCAGTTTAACGTGGACTAGACAAGAGACCCAGTACTTC
CDR3 protein: CASSLTWTRQETQYF

clone size: NA
D gene: NA
V gene: TRBV11-2
J gene: TRBJ1-1
CDR3 DNA: TGTGCCAGCAGCTTAGGGACCGCGAACACTGAAGCTTTCTTT
CDR3 protein: CASSLGTANTEAFF

clone size: NA
D gene: TRBD1
V gene: TRBV6-5
J gene: TRBJ1-3
CDR3 DNA: TGTGCCAGCAGTCGAGCGGGACAGGGAAACACCATATATTTT
CDR3 protein: CASSRAGQGNTIYF

clone size: NA
D gene: TRBD2
V gene: TRBV7-2
J gene: TRBJ2-5
CDR3 DNA: TGTGCCAGCAGCTGGACTAGCGGGACCCAAGAGACCCAGTACTTC
CDR3 protein: CASSWTSGTQETQYF

clone size: few
D gene: TRBD1
V gene: TRBV12-5
J gene: TRBJ2-1
CDR3 DNA: TGTGCTAGTGGTCCGACGGGGACAGGGGGTGAGCAGTTCTTC
CDR3 protein: CASGPTGTGGEQFF

clone size: NA
D gene: TRBD2
V gene: TRBV7-7
J gene: TRBJ2-1
CDR3 DNA: TGTGCTAGCAGCTACGGGGGGGCCGCTGAGCAGTTCTTC
CDR3 protein: CASSYGGAAEQFF

clone size: NA
D gene: TRBD1
V gene: TRBV5-1
J gene: TRBJ2-7
CDR3 DNA: TGCGCCAGCAGACTGGGGGACAGGAGGTTTTACGAGCAGTACTTC
CDR3 protein: CASRLGDRRFYEQYF

clone size: NA
D gene: TRBD1
V gene: TRBV29-1
J gene: TRBJ2-3
CDR3 DNA: TGCAGCGTTGGGGGGCAGGGGGTTTCAGATACGCAGTATTTT
CDR3 protein: CSVGGQGVSDTQYF

clone size: NA
D gene: NA
V gene: TRBV19
J gene: TRBJ2-1
CDR3 DNA: TGTGCCAGTAGTCCCCGAGCCGGACTCACGAACAATGAGCAGTTCTTC
CDR3 protein: CASSPRAGLTNNEQFF

clone size: NA
D gene: NA
V gene: TRBV6-5
J gene: TRBJ1-1
CDR3 DNA: TGTGCCAGCAGTTACACGAGCCGGACTGAAGCTTTCTTT
CDR3 protein: CASSYTSRTEAFF

clone size: NA
D gene: TRBD2
V gene: TRBV7-9
J gene: TRBJ2-3
CDR3 DNA: TGTGCCAGCAGCTTAGTACTGGCGGGGGGTGCAGATACGCAGTATTTT
CDR3 protein: CASSLVLAGGADTQYF

clone size: NA
D gene: NA
V gene: TRBV7-9
J gene: TRBJ2-1
CDR3 DNA: TGTGCCAGCAGCTCACAGGGCCGGGAGCAGTTCTTC
CDR3 protein: CASSSQGREQFF

clone size: NA
D gene: NA
V gene: TRBV18
J gene: TRBJ2-3
CDR3 DNA: TGTGCCAGCTCACCAGATCAGTCAGATACGCAGTATTTT
CDR3 protein: CASSPDQSDTQYF

clone size: NA
D gene: NA
V gene: TRBV9
J gene: TRBJ2-1
CDR3 DNA: TGTGCCAGCAGCGTATCTGCGGGGAGCTACAATGAGCAGTTCTTC
CDR3 protein: CASSVSAGSYNEQFF

clone size: NA
D gene: TRBD2
V gene: TRBV7-2
J gene: TRBJ2-5
CDR3 DNA: TGTGCCAGCAGCTTAGCGGGACTAGCGGGGGGTGGGGAGACCCAGTACTTC
CDR3 protein: CASSLAGLAGGGETQYF

clone size: NA
D gene: TRBD2
V gene: TRBV28
J gene: TRBJ2-5
CDR3 DNA: TGTGCCAGCAGTTTATCTAGCGGGGGTGAGATTCGAGAGACCCAGTACTTC
CDR3 protein: CASSLSSGGEIRETQYF

clone size: NA
D gene: NA
V gene: TRBV14
J gene: TRBJ2-2
CDR3 DNA: TGTGCCAGCAGCCCTTTTGTGGCCGGGGAGCTGTTTTTT
CDR3 protein: CASSPFVAGELFF

clone size: few
D gene: NA
V gene: TRBV28
J gene: TRBJ2-6
CDR3 DNA: TGTGCCAGCAACCGAGGGGCCAACGTCCTGACTTTC
CDR3 protein: CASNRGANVLTF

clone size: NA
D gene: TRBD1
V gene: TRBV7-9
J gene: TRBJ1-2
CDR3 DNA: TGTGCCAGCAGCCTATCAACAGGGGAGGCGGGCTACACCTTC
CDR3 protein: CASSLSTGEAGYTF

clone size: once
D gene: TRBD1
V gene: TRBV10-3
J gene: TRBJ1-5
CDR3 DNA: TGTGCCATCGGGACAGGGAATCAGCCCCAGCATTTT
CDR3 protein: CAIGTGNQPQHF

clone size: NA
D gene: NA
V gene: TRBV27
J gene: TRBJ2-2
CDR3 DNA: TGTGCCAGCAGTTTGGAGGGGGCATCCGGGGAGCTGTTTTTT
CDR3 protein: CASSLEGASGELFF

clone size: NA
D gene: TRBD1
V gene: TRBV5-6
J gene: TRBJ1-1
CDR3 DNA: TGTGCCAGCAGCTTACAGGGGGGCACTGAAGCTTTCTTT
CDR3 protein: CASSLQGGTEAFF

clone size: few
D gene: NA
V gene: TRBV19
J gene: TRBJ2-2
CDR3 DNA: TGTGCCAGTATGGTAACAGGGACAACCGGGGAGCTGTTTTTT
CDR3 protein: CASMVTGTTGELFF

clone size: few
D gene: TRBD1
V gene: TRBV28
J gene: TRBJ1-5
CDR3 DNA: TGTGCCAGCAGTCCAGCCCAGGGGGCAGGTCAGCCCCAGCATTTT
CDR3 protein: CASSPAQGAGQPQHF

clone size: NA
D gene: TRBD1
V gene: TRBV30
J gene: TRBJ2-7
CDR3 DNA: TGTGCCTGTGACAGGGGTTACGAGCAGTACTTC
CDR3 protein: CACDRGYEQYF

clone size: NA
D gene: NA
V gene: TRBV6-5
J gene: TRBJ1-4
CDR3 DNA: TGTGCCAGCAGTAAAACAGGGCCTAATGAAAAACTGTTTTTT
CDR3 protein: CASSKTGPNEKLFF

clone size: NA
D gene: NA
V gene: TRBV6-5
J gene: TRBJ1-2
CDR3 DNA: TGTGCCAGCAGTTACTCGCCGACAGACTATGGCTACACCTTC
CDR3 protein: CASSYSPTDYGYTF

clone size: NA
D gene: NA
V gene: TRBV14
J gene: TRBJ1-1
CDR3 DNA: TGTGCCAGCAGCCAGGGGCTGGGAGGCGGCACTGAAGCTTTCTTT
CDR3 protein: CASSQGLGGGTEAFF